These 3 T cell receptor beta chains were sequenced from one sample in a study of neurological immune-mediated disorders. TCRdb called the 5' RACE reads again in MiXCR, with one record for every CDR3 protein. The sample holds about 74,000 distinct CDR3 sequences; 5.2% are singletons and the top ten take 6.5% to 9%. The sequenced sample consisted of PBMCs. The receptor set was obtained from a man younger than 35 with multiple sclerosis.

This clonotype was detected ten times or more. This rearrangement joins TRBV7-9 to TRBJ1-2; no clear D. Trimming pared 1 base from V and 6 bases from J, leaving 9 bases between. Germline lookup yields CDR1 SEHNR and CDR2 FQNEAQ (reference sequence). This CDR3 has 13 residues. CDR3 DNA: TGTGCCAGCAGCTTAGTCCAAGACGATGGCTACACCTTC. As protein: CASSLVQDDGYTF.

This clonotype has a count of ten or more. The rearrangement joins TRBV9 to TRBJ2-2, with D perhaps being TRBD1 or TRBD2 (5 bases each). The CDR3 is 16 residues long. V lost 0 bases and J 6 bases, leaving 15 bases between the germline ends. In germline, CDR1 is SGDLS, CDR2 YYNGEE. The CDR3 DNA reads as TGTGCCAGCAGCGTAGCGACGGGTCGGGGCGCCGGGGAGCTGTTTTTT. Translating it yields CASSVATGRGAGELFF.

In its sample, this clonotype was seen many times. This sequence joins TRBV24-1 and TRBJ2-7; TRBD1 matches at 7 bases. The CDR3 is 15 amino acids. CDR1 and CDR2 from the germline V gene are KGHDR and SFDVKD. Trimming at V came to 4 bases and at J to 6 bases, leaving 11 bases not matched to a gene. The CDR3 DNA reads as TGTGCCACCAGTGACCCGACAGGGTCAAGCGGCGAGCAGTACTTC. This translates into CATSDPTGSSGEQYF.